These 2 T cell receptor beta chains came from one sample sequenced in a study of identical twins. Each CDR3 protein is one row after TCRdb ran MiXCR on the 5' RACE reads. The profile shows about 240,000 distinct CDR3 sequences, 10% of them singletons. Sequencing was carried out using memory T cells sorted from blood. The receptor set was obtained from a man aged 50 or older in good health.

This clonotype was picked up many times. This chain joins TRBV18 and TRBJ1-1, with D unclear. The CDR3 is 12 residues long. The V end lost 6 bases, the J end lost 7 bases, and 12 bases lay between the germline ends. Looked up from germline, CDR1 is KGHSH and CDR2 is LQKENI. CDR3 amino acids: CASSAPVGEAFF. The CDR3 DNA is TGTGCCAGCTCCGCACCGGTGGGTGAAGCTTTCTTT.

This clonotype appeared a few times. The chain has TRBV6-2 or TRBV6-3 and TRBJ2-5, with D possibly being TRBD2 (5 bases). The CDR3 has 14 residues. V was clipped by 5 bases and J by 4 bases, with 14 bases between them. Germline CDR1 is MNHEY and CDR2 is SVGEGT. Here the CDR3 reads CASSASAAGETQYF. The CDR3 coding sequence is TGTGCCAGCAGTGCGTCCGCGGCGGGAGAGACCCAGTACTTC.